The clone carrying this TCR beta chain is labeled medium-sized. Its antigen is as yet unknown. The patients all showed relapse after autologous stem cell transplantation, while their brentuximab vedotin exposure varied. Patients reached a best response of complete response, partial response or progressive disease. The sample belongs to a study of PD-1 blockade in classical Hodgkin lymphoma. Sequencing used immunoSEQ multiplex PCR; TCRdb keeps in-frame clones, though not all of them. The profile shows fewer than 30,000 clones, approximately 81% of them singletons. CDR3 size: 13 residues. Germline V gives CDR1 SGHNT, CDR2 YENEEA. With 5 bases removed from V and 7 bases from J, the gap between germline ends came to 9 bases. Findings of the study overall: By cycle point C4D1, TCR diversity had risen significantly in CD4+ cells (but not CD8+ cells). Repertoire differences have undefined causes, possibly disease activity or prior therapy. Complete responders entered with baseline diversity on par with newly diagnosed patients, the results showed.

The chain couples TRBV11-3 to TRBJ1-6; TRBD1 is a possible D gene (6 bases). This sequence originates from a human donor with classical Hodgkin lymphoma. The sequenced sample was peripheral blood mononuclear cells (PBMCs), obtained before the second cycle of nivolumab. DNA for the CDR3: TGTGCCAGCAGCCGACAGGAGAATTCACCCCTCCACTTT. It encodes CASSRQENSPLHF.